This T cell receptor beta chain was identified during a study of T cell responses to AZD1222 COVID-19 vaccine. Whole-study findings and limits: It was only after the peak T cell response that any repertoires were sampled. Two AZD1222 doses significantly raised spike-specific TCR breadth and depth over controls.

Profiling relied on immunoSEQ multiplex PCR, and the TCRdb table lists in-frame clones only, not all of them. This table holds about 150,000 clones, 90% to 95% found once. The V gene end was trimmed by 7 bases and the J gene end by 8 bases; junction bases not matched to a gene: 5. Germline V gene lookup returns CDR1 SNHLY and CDR2 FYNNEI. The CDR3 is 15 residues long. Notes on this clone: Its antigen is as yet unknown.

The sequence was obtained from an adult in good health. This chain links TRBV2 with TRBJ2-2, with TRBD2 matching over 15 bases. The sequencing used peripheral blood, collected on day 0 of AZD1222 vaccination. The CDR3 coding sequence is TGTGCCAGCACTGGACTAGCGGGAGGGTGGGGGGAGCTGTTTTTT. Protein sequence: CASTGLAGGWGELFF.